This T cell receptor (beta chain) derives from a study of control samples from healthy donors and cancer patients (dated by TCRdb to 2019 to 2021). Library preparation employed the immunoSEQ multiplex PCR assay. In TCRdb, the immuneACCESS table is reduced to in-frame sequences with V and J assigned. These tables do not hold every clone; where another copy was compared, an unresolved V gene accounts for under half, and the others remain unexplained. Present in this sample are over 85,000 clones, just over 90% of which were seen just once. The ten top clones hold about 1.5% of the sample. As to this clone: Its antigen remains unidentified. It has no much larger one-base neighbor in the sample; base qualities were not kept.

The germline V gene sets CDR1 to ENHRY and CDR2 to SYGVKD. V trim: 2 bases; J trim: 2 bases; unmatched bases: 4. The cysteine opens and the phenylalanine closes a CDR3 of 15 amino acids. Only the CDR3 region is kept as DNA, spanning 45 bases read in frame from base 1. The TCR was taken from a woman in her twenties or thirties in good health. Sequencing was performed on blood. The V and J segments used are TRBV10-3 and TRBJ2-5; TRBD2 matches 8 bases in the middle. In nucleotide form, the sequence is TGTGCCATCAGTGAGACGACTAGCGCTCAAGAGACCCAGTACTTC. Translated, this is CAISETTSAQETQYF.